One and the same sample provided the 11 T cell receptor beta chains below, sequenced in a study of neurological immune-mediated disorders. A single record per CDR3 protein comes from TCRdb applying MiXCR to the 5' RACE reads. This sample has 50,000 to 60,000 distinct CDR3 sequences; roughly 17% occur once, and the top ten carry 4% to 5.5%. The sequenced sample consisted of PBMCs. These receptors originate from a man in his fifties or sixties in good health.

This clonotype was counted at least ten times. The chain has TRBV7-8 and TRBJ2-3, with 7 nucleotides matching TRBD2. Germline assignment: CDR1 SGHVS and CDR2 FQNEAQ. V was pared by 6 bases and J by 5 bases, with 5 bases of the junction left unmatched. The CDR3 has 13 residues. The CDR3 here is CASRLAQGDTQYF. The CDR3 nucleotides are TGTGCCAGCAGACTAGCGCAGGGAGATACGCAGTATTTT.

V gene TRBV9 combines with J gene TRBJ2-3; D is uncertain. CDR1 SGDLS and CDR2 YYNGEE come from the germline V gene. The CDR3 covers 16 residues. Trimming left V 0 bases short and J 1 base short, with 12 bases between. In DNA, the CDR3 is TGTGCCAGCAGCGTAGGGACCGGCGTTGGCACAGATACGCAGTATTTT. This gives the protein CASSVGTGVGTDTQYF.

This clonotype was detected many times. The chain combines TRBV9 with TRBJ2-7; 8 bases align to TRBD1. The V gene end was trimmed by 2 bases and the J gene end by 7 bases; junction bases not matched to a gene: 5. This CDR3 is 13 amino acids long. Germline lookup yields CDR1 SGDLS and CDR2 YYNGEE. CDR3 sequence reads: CASSVTGVGEQYF. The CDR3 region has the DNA TGTGCCAGCAGCGTGACAGGGGTGGGAGAGCAGTACTTC.

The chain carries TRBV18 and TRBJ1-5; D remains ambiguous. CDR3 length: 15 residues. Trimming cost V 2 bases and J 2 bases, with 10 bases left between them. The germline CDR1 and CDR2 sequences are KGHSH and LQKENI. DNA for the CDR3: TGTGCCAGCTCACCAGGGGAAAATCGCAATCAGCCCCAGCATTTT. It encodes CASSPGENRNQPQHF.

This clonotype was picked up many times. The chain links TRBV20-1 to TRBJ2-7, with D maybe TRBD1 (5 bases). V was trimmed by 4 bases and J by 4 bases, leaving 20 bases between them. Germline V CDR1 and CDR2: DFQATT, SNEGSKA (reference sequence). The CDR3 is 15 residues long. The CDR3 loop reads CSAISPDSHRYEQYF. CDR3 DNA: TGCAGTGCTATATCGCCTGACAGTCATCGGTACGAGCAGTACTTC.

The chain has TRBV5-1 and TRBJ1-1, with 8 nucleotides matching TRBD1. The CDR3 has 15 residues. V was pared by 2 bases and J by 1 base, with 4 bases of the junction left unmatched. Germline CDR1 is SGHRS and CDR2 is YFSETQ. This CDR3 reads CASSLWTGRNTEAFF. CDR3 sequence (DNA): TGCGCCAGCAGCTTATGGACAGGGCGGAACACTGAAGCTTTCTTT.

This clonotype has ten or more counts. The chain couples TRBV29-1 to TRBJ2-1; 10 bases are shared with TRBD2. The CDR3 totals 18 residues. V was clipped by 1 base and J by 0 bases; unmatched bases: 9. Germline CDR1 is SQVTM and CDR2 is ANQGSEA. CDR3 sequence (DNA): TGCAGCGTTGAAGGTGGACTAGCGGCCCTACGCTCCTACAATGAGCAGTTCTTC. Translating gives CSVEGGLAALRSYNEQFF.

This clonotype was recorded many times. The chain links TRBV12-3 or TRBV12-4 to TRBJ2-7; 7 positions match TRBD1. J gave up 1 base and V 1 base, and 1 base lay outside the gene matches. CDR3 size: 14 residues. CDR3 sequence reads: CASSLETGSYEQYF. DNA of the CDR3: TGTGCCAGCAGTTTAGAGACAGGGTCCTACGAGCAGTACTTC.

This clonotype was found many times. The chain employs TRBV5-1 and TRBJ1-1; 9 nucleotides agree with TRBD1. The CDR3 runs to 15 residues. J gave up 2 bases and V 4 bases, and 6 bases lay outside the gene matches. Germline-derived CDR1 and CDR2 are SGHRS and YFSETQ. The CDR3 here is CASSLDRGFNTEAFF. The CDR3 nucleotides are TGCGCCAGCAGCCTCGACAGGGGGTTTAACACTGAAGCTTTCTTT.

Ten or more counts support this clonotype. CDR3 bases: TGCAGTGCTAGAGTTACAGGGCGTTACTCCTACAATGAGCAGTTCTTC. Protein sequence: CSARVTGRYSYNEQFF. The chain combines TRBV20-1 with TRBJ2-1; tentatively, D is TRBD1 (6 bases). Germline assignment: CDR1 DFQATT and CDR2 SNEGSKA (reference sequence). V lost 1 base to trimming and J lost 0 bases, with 13 bases between them. The CDR3 runs to 16 residues.

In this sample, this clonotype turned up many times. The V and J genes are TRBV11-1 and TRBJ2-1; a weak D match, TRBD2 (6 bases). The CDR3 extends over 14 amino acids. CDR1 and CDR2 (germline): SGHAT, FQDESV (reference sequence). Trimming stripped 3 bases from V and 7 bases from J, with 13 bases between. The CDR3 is CASSFPGLVNEQFF. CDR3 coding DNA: TGTGCCAGCAGCTTCCCGGGACTTGTTAATGAGCAGTTCTTC.